The 22 T cell receptor beta chains in this list originate from one sample, sequenced in a study of blood T cell repertoires in COVID-19 (dated by TCRdb to the early 2020s). Library creation used the immunoSEQ multiplex PCR assay. The clones in this table, taken by TCRdb from immuneACCESS, are in-frame only. Not every clone is retained; where verified, under half of the shortfall comes from an unresolved V gene, and the cause of the rest is unknown. The sample table contains nearly 110,000 clones; only one count was recorded for approximately 80% of them. The top ten clonotypes cover roughly 4.3% of the sample. The specimen sequenced was peripheral blood. These receptor sequences come from a man in his 70s with acute or convalescent COVID-19.

The chain combines TRBV13 with TRBJ2-1; 10 positions agree with TRBD2. Germline loops: CDR1 PRHDT, CDR2 FYEKMQ (reference sequence). The CDR3 runs 16 residues. Losses at the gene ends were 3 bases for V and 4 bases for J; bases not matched to a gene: 6. In nucleotides, the CDR3 is TGTGCCAGCAGCTTCGAGTTAGCGGGGGGTTACAATGAGCAGTTCTTC. Its translation: CASSFELAGGYNEQFF.

This chain connects TRBV3-1 (or the pseudogene TRBV3-2) to TRBJ2-2, with D maybe TRBD1 (6 bases). The germline gives CDR1 LGHDT, CDR2 YNNKEL (reference sequence). The CDR3 extends over 17 amino acids. V was cut by 1 base and J by 1 base, with 13 bases left in between. The CDR3 loop reads CASSQGLNRVNTGELFF. In nucleotides, the CDR3 is TGTGCCAGCAGCCAAGGACTGAACAGGGTGAACACCGGGGAGCTGTTTTTT.

The CDR3 loop reads CASSLARNEQFF. CDR3 coding DNA: TGTGCCAGCAGCTTAGCGCGCAATGAGCAGTTCTTC. The J gene is TRBJ2-1, the V gene TRBV7-6; D is uncertain. CDR1 is SGHVS and CDR2 is FNYEAQ in the germline V gene. V lost 0 bases, J lost 6 bases, and 3 bases lay in between. There are 12 residues in the CDR3.

This chain links TRBV6-4 with TRBJ2-3, with 9 bases identical to TRBD2. The CDR3 consists of 17 residues. Germline V gives CDR1 MRHNA, CDR2 SNTAGT. The J segment lost 7 bases and the V segment lost 3 bases, leaving 14 bases of the junction unmatched. The CDR3 here is CASSDTPEAGGRNTQYF. In nucleotides, the CDR3 is TGTGCCAGCAGTGATACCCCAGAAGCGGGGGGCCGTAATACGCAGTATTTT.

The gene calls are TRBV18 and TRBJ2-2; 7 bases map to TRBD1. Germline assignment: CDR1 KGHSH and CDR2 LQKENI. The CDR3 runs 16 residues. With V trimmed by 5 bases and J by 7 bases, 13 bases remained unmatched. DNA of the CDR3: TGTGCCAGCTCAACGCAGTCGGACAGGAACCACGGGGAGCTGTTTTTT. Its translation is CASSTQSDRNHGELFF. Looking up the rest from reference TRBV18 and TRBJ2-2 gives the full variable domain: NAGVMQNPRHLVRRRGQEARLRCSPMKGHSHVYWYRQLPEEGLKFMVYLQKENIIDESGMPKERFSAEFPKEGPSILRIQQVVRGDSAAYFCASSTQSDRNHGELFFGEGSRLTVL.

The chain is built from TRBV18 and TRBJ1-5; D is unclear. The CDR3 spans 17 residues. Trimming left V 0 bases short and J 0 bases short, with 12 bases between. The V gene's germline CDR1 is KGHSH and CDR2 LQKENI. DNA of the CDR3: TGTGCCAGCTCACCACCGACAACAGATTATAGCAATCAGCCCCAGCATTTT. Encoded protein: CASSPPTTDYSNQPQHF.

This clone was seen a single time. The chain employs TRBV10-3 and TRBJ1-1; TRBD1 is a possible D gene (5 bases). Trimming shortened V by 0 bases and J by 6 bases, and 11 bases separated the two germline ends. The CDR3 is 14 amino acids. Germline V CDR1 and CDR2: ENHRY, SYGVKD. CDR3 region: CAISESGGPPEAFF. DNA for the CDR3: TGTGCCATCAGTGAGTCGGGGGGTCCTCCTGAAGCTTTCTTT.

The chain combines TRBV6-5 with TRBJ1-1; a possible D gene is TRBD1 (6 bases). From germline, CDR1 is MNHEY and CDR2 SVGAGI. The CDR3 is 14 amino acids. Trimming pared 3 bases from V and 4 bases from J, leaving 12 bases between. The CDR3 spells CASSYTGHLTEAFF. For the CDR3, the DNA is TGTGCCAGCAGTTATACGGGACACCTCACTGAAGCTTTCTTT.

This chain connects TRBV6-5 to TRBJ1-1, with a weak D call TRBD1 (5 bases). Germline V gives CDR1 MNHEY, CDR2 SVGAGI. V was clipped by 8 bases and J by 0 bases, with 10 bases between them. This CDR3 has 13 residues. For the CDR3, the DNA is TGTGCCAGCTTTGACAGCATGAACACTGAAGCTTTCTTT. It is translated as CASFDSMNTEAFF.

For the CDR3, the DNA is TGTGCCAGCAGCCAAGATCGATTGAGTGCTTCGGCTTTCTTT. Translation gives CASSQDRLSASAFF. The chain employs TRBV3-1 (or the pseudogene TRBV3-2) and TRBJ1-1; unclear D gene. Germline V gene sequence: CDR1 LGHDT, CDR2 YNNKEL (reference sequence). Trimming removed 0 bases from V and 11 bases from J, with 16 bases in between. This CDR3 has 14 residues.

This chain links TRBV6-2 or TRBV6-3 with TRBJ2-5; 11 bases align to TRBD2. CDR3 length equals 16 residues. V was pared by 5 bases and J by 3 bases, with 8 bases of the junction left unmatched. The germline V gene has CDR1 MNHEY and CDR2 SVGEGT. CDR3 sequence reads: CASSNLPGLAEETQYF. CDR3 bases: TGTGCCAGCAGTAACCTACCGGGACTAGCGGAAGAGACCCAGTACTTC.

The chain couples TRBV5-6 to TRBJ1-4; 7 nucleotides line up with TRBD1. With 1 base clipped from V and 12 bases from J, the junction kept 9 bases outside the gene matches. Germline V lookup: CDR1 SGHDT, CDR2 YYEEEE. The CDR3 is made up of 14 amino acids. The CDR3 coding sequence is TGTGCCAGCAGCTTGCGGGACAGTGCCGCACAACTGTTTTTT. Translation gives CASSLRDSAAQLFF.

The chain joins TRBV5-1 to TRBJ1-3; D unclear. The CDR3 covers 13 residues. Germline V gene sequence: CDR1 SGHRS, CDR2 YFSETQ. V shed 1 base and J shed 4 bases, with 6 bases lying between them. Written as DNA, the CDR3 is TGCGCCAGCAGCTTGACCAGAGGAAACACCATATATTTT. This codes for CASSLTRGNTIYF.

The rearrangement uses TRBV3-1 (or the pseudogene TRBV3-2) and TRBJ1-2; no reliable D call. V was shortened by 7 bases and J by 8 bases, with 17 bases between the two germline ends. Germline assignment: CDR1 LGHDT and CDR2 YNNKEL (reference sequence). The CDR3 extends over 13 amino acids. CDR3 region: CASTPSGERGYTF. In DNA, the CDR3 is TGTGCCAGCACCCCAAGCGGGGAGCGAGGCTACACCTTC.

This sequence joins TRBV5-6 and TRBJ1-2; 10 bases line up with TRBD1. The V gene end was trimmed by 5 bases and the J gene end by 2 bases; junction bases not matched to a gene: 12. Germline values: CDR1 SGHDT, CDR2 YYEEEE. This CDR3 contains 17 residues. The DNA of the CDR3 is TGTGCCAGCAGTATCCCCGGGACAGGGGCGCCGAACTATGGCTACACCTTC. It encodes CASSIPGTGAPNYGYTF.

This clone was seen once. The genes are TRBV21-1 and TRBJ1-2. TRBV21-1 is described as a pseudogene. The CDR3 length is 13 residues. Here the CDR3 reads CASTLKGGFGYTF. Written as DNA, the CDR3 is TGTGCCAGCACCCTTAAGGGAGGCTTTGGCTACACCTTC.

The V and J genes are TRBV5-4 and TRBJ1-2; D is undetermined. V shed 2 bases and J shed 5 bases, with 13 bases lying between them. This CDR3 region has 14 residues. Germline V CDR1 and CDR2: SGHNT, YYREEE (reference sequence). CDR3: CASSFEGSRYGYTF. DNA for the CDR3: TGTGCCAGCAGCTTTGAGGGATCTAGGTATGGCTACACCTTC.

The table lists this clone with a count of one. The chain combines TRBV7-9 with TRBJ1-1; 8 nucleotides line up with TRBD1. The ends lost 6 bases at V and 4 bases at J; junction bases unmatched: 10. Germline V CDR1 and CDR2: SEHNR, FQNEAQ (reference sequence). This CDR3 is 15 amino acids long. CDR3 in DNA: TGTGCCAGCAGGTTCCAGGGGGCGCGGGGCACTGAAGCTTTCTTT. It is translated as CASRFQGARGTEAFF.

The V call is TRBV11-1, the J call TRBJ2-7; TRBD1 is a possible D gene (5 bases). The CDR3 spans 12 residues. Germline V gene lookup returns CDR1 SGHAT and CDR2 FQDESV (reference sequence). The CDR3 bases are TGTGCCAGCAGCTTCTCCGGACAAGGGGTCAAGGTC. It encodes CASSFSGQGVKV.

This clone has a handful of counts. This sequence joins TRBV12-5 and TRBJ2-1, with 12 bases lining up with TRBD2. CDR1 is LGHNT and CDR2 is FRNRAP in the germline V gene. The CDR3 spans 15 residues. The J segment lost 8 bases and the V segment lost 4 bases, leaving 6 bases of the junction unmatched. CDR3 bases: TGTGCTAGTGGTTCTAGCGGGGGGGCCGGAGATGAGCAGTTCTTC. Amino acid sequence: CASGSSGGAGDEQFF.

The chain joins TRBV18 to TRBJ1-6; D may be TRBD1 (5 bases). V dropped 3 bases and J dropped 6 bases, with 9 bases sitting between them. Germline V gene lookup returns CDR1 KGHSH and CDR2 LQKENI. CDR3 size: 14 residues. CDR3 protein: CASSPGGTNSPLHF. The CDR3 DNA sequence: TGTGCCAGCTCACCCGGGGGGACTAATTCACCCCTCCACTTT. The entire variable domain, with the rest obtained from reference TRBV18 and TRBJ1-6, is as follows: NAGVMQNPRHLVRRRGQEARLRCSPMKGHSHVYWYRQLPEEGLKFMVYLQKENIIDESGMPKERFSAEFPKEGPSILRIQQVVRGDSAAYFCASSPGGTNSPLHFGNGTRLTVT.

The chain is built from TRBV27 and TRBJ1-6; D is unclear. The V gene lost 6 bases and the J gene lost 8 bases, with 14 bases spanning the gap. Germline V CDR1 and CDR2: MNHEY, SMNVEV (reference sequence). The CDR3 sequence is 14 residues long. The CDR3 coding sequence is TGTGCCAGCAGGCCGGCGGGGAATCATTCACCCCTCCACTTT. This translates into CASRPAGNHSPLHF.